The text below deals with one TCR beta chain. What it binds is not known. Because it lacks the conserved phenylalanine or tryptophan at the end, this CDR3 is likely a read error. Extracted total RNA amounted to at least 5.5 micrograms for each sample. This specimen comes from a study of blood T cells in healthy people across ages. At the level of the study: Roughly one uniquely barcoded beta molecule per two T cells was captured. Findings of the study overall: Older age coincided with a roughly linear decline in TCR beta diversity per million T cells. PBMCs went unsorted, and a conclusive naive versus antigen-experienced comparison was therefore prevented.

Alongside a J-beta primer mix, a sample-barcoded 5' primer served in a second PCR lasting about 7 to 11 cycles. Each CDR3 protein is one row after TCRdb ran MiXCR on the 5' RACE reads. The sample consists of under 800,000 distinct CDR3 sequences, roughly 21% of them appearing once. The CDR3 loop spans 14 amino acids. V was trimmed by 4 bases and J by 5 bases, leaving 11 bases between them. Germline values: CDR1 ENHRY, CDR2 SYGVKD. The sample comprised blood. V is TRBV10-3 and J is TRBJ2-2, with D maybe TRBD1 (6 bases). This TCR was sampled from a man in his 70s in good health. CDR3 nucleotide sequence: TGTGCCATCAGTGGGGACACGGCTACCGGGGAGCTGTTTTTA. Translating gives CAISGDTATGELFL.